Given below is one T cell receptor (beta chain) in context. Its antigen is not known. This sample was included in a study of T cell responses to AZD1222 COVID-19 vaccine. Whole-study context: Investigators merged groups given second doses at roughly 4 or roughly 12 weeks.

Profiling relied on immunoSEQ multiplex PCR, and the TCRdb table lists in-frame clones only, not all of them. In the table there are 120,000 or so clones, about 85% of which are singletons. This CDR3 region has 15 residues. In germline, CDR1 is LGHDT, CDR2 YNNKEL (reference sequence). Trimming removed 5 bases from V and 2 bases from J; junction bases left unmatched: 2. General study points: Unmutated regions of variants are reportedly targeted by nearly half of spike-specific TCRs. After the peak T cell response, and only then, were repertoires sampled.

Specimen: peripheral blood, collected on day 0 of AZD1222 vaccination. This TCR was sampled from an adult in good health. The chain links TRBV3-1 (or the pseudogene TRBV3-2) to TRBJ2-3; 12 bases fit TRBD2. CDR3 amino acids: CASSGLAGITDTQYF. The CDR3 DNA reads TGTGCCAGCAGCGGACTAGCGGGAATCACAGATACGCAGTATTTT.